This T cell receptor delta chain was recovered during a study of gamma-delta T cells after stem cell transplantation. This clone counts as medium-sized. J gave up 2 bases and V 1 base, and 10 bases lay outside the gene matches. The CDR3 spans 17 residues. Germline V gene lookup returns CDR1 GEAIGNYY and CDR2 EKD. TCRdb reprocessed the RT-PCR reads through CATT. The top ten hold approximately 13% of the sample, which has under 7,000 delta-chain clones, just over 9.5% seen once. The gene calls are TRDV2 and TRDJ1, with 9 bases fitting TRDD3. Sequences were obtained from gamma-delta T cells. The TCR originated in a human donor. It is not recorded whose cells these are; they may come from a transplant donor. CDR3 sequence reads: CACDTLGDILGTDKLIF. The CDR3 DNA is TGTGCCTGTGACACATTGGGGGATATACTAGGTACCGATAAACTCATCTTT.